This passage covers 21 T cell receptor beta chains from one sample sequenced in a study of blood T cell repertoires in COVID-19. Using immunoSEQ multiplex PCR, the repertoire was profiled, and TCRdb retains in-frame clones only, with some absent. The data hold about 310,000 clones, with roughly 87% observed a single time. Sequencing input: peripheral blood. Every receptor here comes from a middle-aged man with active or convalescent COVID-19.

The CDR3: CASSLETGGNEQFF. CDR3 nucleotide sequence: TGTGCCAGCAGCTTAGAGACAGGGGGGAATGAGCAGTTCTTC. The chain is built from TRBV11-1 and TRBJ2-1; TRBD1 matches 9 bases. CDR3 length: 14 residues. Germline loops: CDR1 SGHAT, CDR2 FQDESV (reference sequence). Germline trimming cut 1 base from V and 7 bases from J; bases unmatched to any gene: 2.

The chain is built from TRBV28 and TRBJ2-5, with 7 nucleotides matching TRBD1. This CDR3 contains 13 residues. After removal of 5 bases from V and 2 bases from J, the junction contained 2 bases not matched to a gene. Germline V CDR1 and CDR2: MDHEN, SYDVKM. CDR3 in DNA: TGTGCCAGCAGTCGGGACAGTCAAGAGACCCAGTACTTC. It is translated as CASSRDSQETQYF.

V gene TRBV10-3 combines with J gene TRBJ1-6; 8 bases line up with TRBD1. The CDR3 totals 16 residues. After removal of 3 bases from V and 5 bases from J, the junction contained 6 bases not matched to a gene. Looked up from germline, CDR1 is ENHRY and CDR2 is SYGVKD. The CDR3 bases are TGTGCCATCAGTGACAGACAGGGGAGAGATAATTCACCCCTCCACTTT. It codes for CAISDRQGRDNSPLHF.

Note on this clone: One end of the junction fails to match germline, which may point to a read error. V is TRBV2 and J is TRBJ2-3, with TRBD2 identical over 9 bases. This CDR3 comprises 16 residues. Germline values: CDR1 SNHLY, CDR2 FYNNEI. The chain's CDR3 is CASSVDVGLAQYTQYF. CDR3 nucleotides: TGTGCCAGTAGTGTTGATGTGGGACTAGCACAATATACGCAGTATTTT. Based on the CDR3 plus reference TRBV2 and TRBJ2-3, the full variable domain is EPEVTQTPSHQVTQMGQEVILRCVPISNHLYFYWYRQILGQKVEFLVSFYNNEISEKSEIFDDQFSVERPDGSNFTLKIRSTKLEDSAMYFCASSVDVGLAQYTQYFGPGTRLTVL.

The chain has TRBV7-9 and TRBJ2-7, with a possible D match to TRBD1 (6 bases). The CDR3 length is 13 residues. Germline lookup yields CDR1 SEHNR and CDR2 FQNEAQ (reference sequence). With 5 bases removed from V and 3 bases from J, the gap between germline ends came to 11 bases. DNA for the CDR3: TGTGCCAGCAGCCCGGACAGTTACTACGAGCAGTACTTC. Its translation is CASSPDSYYEQYF. The variable domain in full, with the rest retrieved from reference TRBV7-9 and TRBJ2-7, is DTGVSQNPRHKITKRGQNVTFRCDPISEHNRLYWYRQTLGQGPEFLTYFQNEAQLEKSRLLSDRFSAERPKGSFSTLEIQRTEQGDSAMYLCASSPDSYYEQYFGPGTRLTVT.

The gene calls are TRBV7-9 and TRBJ2-3; 10 nucleotides match TRBD1. Germline trimming cut 1 base from V and 6 bases from J; bases unmatched to any gene: 4. Germline lookup yields CDR1 SEHNR and CDR2 FQNEAQ (reference sequence). The CDR3 has 15 residues. CDR3 in DNA: TGTGCCAGCAGCTTAGGGGGACAGGGGCGGGATACGCAGTATTTT. Amino acids: CASSLGGQGRDTQYF.

The count of this clone is one. Other DNA sequences from this sample encode an identical CDR3 as well. The chain joins TRBV9 to TRBJ1-3, with 7 bases identical to TRBD1. After removal of 2 bases from V and 2 bases from J, the junction contained 1 base not matched to a gene. The germline gives CDR1 SGDLS, CDR2 YYNGEE. This CDR3 has 14 amino acids. The CDR3 reads CASSVGTAGNTIYF. The CDR3 DNA follows: TGTGCCAGCAGCGTTGGGACAGCTGGAAACACCATATATTTT.

V gene TRBV5-4 combines with J gene TRBJ1-4, with TRBD1 matching 8 bases. The CDR3 has 16 residues. The V gene end was trimmed by 3 bases and the J gene end by 7 bases; junction bases not matched to a gene: 11. CDR1 and CDR2 from the germline V gene are SGHNT and YYREEE (reference sequence). For the CDR3, the DNA is TGTGCCAGCAGCTCTGGGGACAGGCGCGGGGTTGAAAAACTGTTTTTT. Residues: CASSSGDRRGVEKLFF.

The chain employs TRBV4-1 and TRBJ2-2, with D tentatively TRBD2 (5 bases). CDR3 length: 18 residues. Trimming removed 3 bases at V and 3 bases at J, with 20 bases between. Per germline, CDR1 MGHRA and CDR2 YSYEKL. Here the CDR3 reads CASSHRPLRGSDTGELFF. CDR3 bases: TGCGCCAGCAGCCATAGACCCCTACGAGGGAGCGACACCGGGGAGCTGTTTTTT.

This sequence joins TRBV18 and TRBJ1-4; D may be TRBD1 (5 bases). The CDR3 is 15 amino acids. Per germline, CDR1 KGHSH and CDR2 LQKENI. V was shortened by 1 base and J by 5 bases, with 11 bases between the two germline ends. Written as DNA, the CDR3 is TGTGCCAGCTCACCACAACAGAAGGGGAATGAAAAACTGTTTTTT. Amino acids: CASSPQQKGNEKLFF.

V gene TRBV7-9 combines with J gene TRBJ1-3; 7 nucleotides align to TRBD1. V lost 6 bases and J lost 0; bases outside the gene matches: 8. The germline gives CDR1 SEHNR, CDR2 FQNEAQ (reference sequence). This CDR3 spans 16 amino acids. In DNA, the CDR3 is TGTGCCAGCAGACCGACACAGGGGTACTCTGGAAACACCATATATTTT. As protein: CASRPTQGYSGNTIYF.

The chain couples TRBV4-1 to TRBJ1-1; 8 bases are a match to TRBD1. V was clipped by 5 bases and J by 1 base; unmatched bases: 3. CDR1 is MGHRA and CDR2 is YSYEKL in the germline V gene. This CDR3 comprises 14 residues. CDR3 in amino acids: CASSTGQGNTEAFF. The DNA for the CDR3 is TGCGCCAGCAGCACCGGACAGGGGAACACTGAAGCTTTCTTT.

This clone has more than one count but fewer than ten. The rearrangement joins TRBV7-9 to TRBJ1-1; 9 nucleotides agree with TRBD1. V lost 5 bases, J lost 1 base, and 2 bases stayed unmatched. This CDR3 has 14 amino acids. The germline CDR1 and CDR2 sequences are SEHNR and FQNEAQ (reference sequence). The CDR3 sequence: CASSPGQGNTEAFF. The CDR3 DNA sequence: TGTGCCAGCAGCCCGGGACAGGGGAACACTGAAGCTTTCTTT.

The chain is built from TRBV28 and TRBJ2-7; TRBD1 is a possible D gene (6 bases). V was cut by 4 bases and J by 5 bases, with 12 bases left in between. The CDR3 spans 13 residues. Germline-derived CDR1 and CDR2 are MDHEN and SYDVKM. CDR3 loop: CASSSGVRDEQYF. The CDR3 bases are TGTGCCAGCAGTTCAGGGGTGAGGGACGAGCAGTACTTC.

This clone has more than one count but fewer than ten. The chain combines TRBV28 with TRBJ2-7, with 11 positions matching TRBD1. Germline lookup yields CDR1 MDHEN and CDR2 SYDVKM. The CDR3 is made up of 15 amino acids. The ends lost 6 bases at V and 6 bases at J; junction bases unmatched: 10. CDR3 nucleotides: TGTGCCAGCAGACCACCCCGGGACAGGGGGGTCGAGCAGTACTTC. Its translation: CASRPPRDRGVEQYF.

This chain links TRBV5-8 with TRBJ1-3; D perhaps matches TRBD1 (6 bases). Germline CDR1 SGHTS, CDR2 YDEGEE. V was shortened by 1 base and J by 4 bases, with 9 bases between the two germline ends. The CDR3 sequence is 14 residues long. The chain's CDR3 is CASSLYRVGNTIYF. In DNA, the CDR3 is TGTGCCAGCAGCTTGTACAGGGTCGGAAACACCATATATTTT.

The genes are TRBV30 and TRBJ1-2, with a tentative D call TRBD1 (5 bases). Germline lookup yields CDR1 GTSNPN and CDR2 SVGIG (reference sequence). Between the trimmed V and J ends, which lost 3 bases and 7 bases, there was a span of 15 bases. The CDR3 contains 13 residues. The DNA of the CDR3 is TGTGCCTGGAGGCCGACAGTCGTCGGTGGCTACACCTTC. Translated: CAWRPTVVGGYTF.

V gene TRBV7-3 combines with J gene TRBJ2-5; D is unresolved. Trimming removed 3 bases at V and 3 bases at J, with 14 bases between. The CDR3 has 15 amino acids. Germline CDR1 SGHTA, CDR2 FQGTGA. The CDR3 sequence: CASSLYPRVEETQYF. In DNA, the CDR3 is TGTGCCAGCAGCTTGTACCCACGGGTAGAAGAGACCCAGTACTTC.

The chain combines TRBV6-5 with TRBJ1-2, with 7 bases that match TRBD1. With 5 bases clipped from V and 3 bases from J, the junction kept 6 bases outside the gene matches. This CDR3 comprises 14 residues. Germline assignment: CDR1 MNHEY and CDR2 SVGAGI. The DNA for the CDR3 is TGTGCCAGCAGTCCCTCCGGGACAGACTATGGCTACACCTTC. Protein: CASSPSGTDYGYTF.

This clone has a handful of counts. J is TRBJ1-1 and V is TRBV4-1; 8 bases line up with TRBD1. Losses at the gene ends were 5 bases for V and 3 bases for J; bases not matched to a gene: 5. The length of the CDR3 is 14 residues. Germline V CDR1 and CDR2: MGHRA, YSYEKL. CDR3 protein: CASSVQGADTEAFF. The CDR3 DNA follows: TGCGCCAGCAGCGTCCAGGGGGCGGACACTGAAGCTTTCTTT.

This clone came up once. CDR3 sequence reads: CASSHRTGKGTEAFF. In nucleotides, the CDR3 is TGCGCCAGCAGCCATAGGACAGGGAAAGGCACTGAAGCTTTCTTT. The chain has TRBV4-1 and TRBJ1-1; 8 bases line up with TRBD1. This CDR3 region has 15 residues. Looked up from germline, CDR1 is MGHRA and CDR2 is YSYEKL. V shed 3 bases, J shed 4 bases, and the junction held 7 bases outside the gene matches.